These 13 T cell receptor beta chains were all obtained from the same sample, sequenced in a study of T cell responses to AZD1222 COVID-19 vaccine. Using immunoSEQ multiplex PCR, the repertoire was profiled, and TCRdb retains in-frame clones only, with some absent. This table has roughly 80,000 clones, roughly 90% appearing once. The starting material was peripheral blood, obtained on day 0 of MenACWY control vaccination. These receptors all come from an adult in good health.

This clone showed up just once. This chain joins TRBV7-2 and TRBJ2-4; no definite D call. This CDR3 has 17 residues. V lost 2 bases and J lost 0, with 14 bases in between. The V gene's germline CDR1 is SGHTA and CDR2 FQGNSA. The chain's CDR3 is CASSLQTSTVAKNIQYF. CDR3 nucleotides: TGTGCCAGCAGCTTACAGACATCAACGGTAGCCAAAAACATTCAGTACTTC.

V and J are TRBV5-1 and TRBJ2-3; D might be TRBD1 or TRBD2, each matching 6 bases. The CDR3 sequence is 15 residues long. The germline V gene has CDR1 SGHRS and CDR2 YFSETQ. Trimming pared 3 bases from V and 5 bases from J, leaving 16 bases between. In nucleotides, the CDR3 is TGCGCCAGCAGCTCCCAGCGAGGGGGGCTAGATACGCAGTATTTT. Translation gives CASSSQRGGLDTQYF.

V gene TRBV25-1 combines with J gene TRBJ1-4; 8 nucleotides agree with TRBD1. The CDR3 loop spans 13 amino acids. Per the germline V gene, CDR1 is MGHDK and CDR2 is SYGVNS. With V trimmed by 6 bases and J by 8 bases, 5 bases remained unmatched. The CDR3 sequence is CASSGQGGEKLFF. The CDR3 DNA reads TGTGCCAGCAGCGGACAGGGTGGGGAAAAACTGTTTTTT.

The chain links TRBV18 to TRBJ1-3; D is perhaps TRBD1 (5 bases). CDR1 is KGHSH and CDR2 is LQKENI in the germline V gene. The germline V and J ends were trimmed by 2 bases and 2 bases, with 13 bases remaining between them. The length of the CDR3 is 16 residues. The CDR3 sequence is CASSPNQGVAGNTIYF. The CDR3 nucleotides are TGTGCCAGCTCACCAAACCAGGGAGTAGCTGGAAACACCATATATTTT.

The chain joins TRBV5-1 to TRBJ2-6; no reliable D call. Germline lookup yields CDR1 SGHRS and CDR2 YFSETQ. With 0 bases removed from V and 2 bases from J, the gap between germline ends came to 0 bases. This CDR3 has 13 residues. The CDR3 nucleotides read TGCGCCAGCAGCTTGGCTGGGGCCAACGTCCTGACTTTC. It encodes CASSLAGANVLTF.

The rearrangement uses TRBV7-9 and TRBJ2-7; unclear D gene. From germline, CDR1 is SEHNR and CDR2 FQNEAQ (reference sequence). Trimming pared 5 bases from V and 2 bases from J, leaving 10 bases between. CDR3 length: 13 amino acids. CDR3 amino acids: CASSLTLTYEQYF. The CDR3 nucleotides are TGTGCCAGCAGCCTAACGCTTACCTACGAGCAGTACTTC.

The V call is TRBV29-1, the J call TRBJ2-7, with D possibly being TRBD1 (6 bases). Germline CDR1 SQVTM, CDR2 ANQGSEA. The CDR3 loop spans 14 amino acids. The V and J ends lost 6 bases and 3 bases respectively, with 18 bases between them. CDR3 region: CSVVQVRTVYEQYF. The CDR3, as DNA: TGCAGCGTCGTTCAGGTCCGGACAGTCTACGAGCAGTACTTC.

V gene TRBV3-1 (or the pseudogene TRBV3-2) combines with J gene TRBJ1-5; TRBD1 matches 8 bases. CDR1 and CDR2 from the germline V gene are LGHDT and YNNKEL (reference sequence). V was clipped by 1 base and J by 7 bases; unmatched bases: 6. The CDR3 covers 15 residues. In DNA form, the CDR3 reads TGTGCCAGCAGCCAAGGACAGGGGACTCGGCAGCCCCAGCATTTT. Encoded protein: CASSQGQGTRQPQHF.

The chain links TRBV5-6 to TRBJ2-7; 7 positions match TRBD2. V lost 2 bases, J lost 7 bases, and 3 bases stayed unmatched. The CDR3 totals 12 residues. Germline V lookup: CDR1 SGHDT, CDR2 YYEEEE. Written as DNA, the CDR3 is TGTGCCAGCAGCTTCGGGGGGATTGAGCAGTACTTC. The encoded protein is CASSFGGIEQYF.

The rearrangement uses TRBV3-1 (or the pseudogene TRBV3-2) and TRBJ2-1, with D perhaps matching TRBD2 (6 bases). The CDR3 has 16 residues. From germline, CDR1 is LGHDT and CDR2 YNNKEL (reference sequence). The V gene lost 0 bases and the J gene lost 9 bases, with 18 bases spanning the gap. The CDR3 bases are TGTGCCAGCAGCCAAGAAGGGACTGCTCCTTCGGGTGAGCAGTTCTTC. It yields the protein CASSQEGTAPSGEQFF.

In its sample, this clone was seen once. This chain joins TRBV6-5 and TRBJ2-7, with 10 bases fitting TRBD2. Germline V gives CDR1 MNHEY, CDR2 SVGAGI. V shed 2 bases, J shed 7 bases, and the junction held 11 bases outside the gene matches. CDR3 length equals 16 residues. CDR3 in DNA: TGTGCCAGCAGTTACCGGACTCTAGCGGGAGATGAGGAGCAGTACTTC. Translating it yields CASSYRTLAGDEEQYF.

This clone was found once. V gene TRBV28 combines with J gene TRBJ2-1, with D perhaps TRBD1 (6 bases). V was shortened by 7 bases and J by 4 bases, with 14 bases between the two germline ends. Germline V gene lookup returns CDR1 MDHEN and CDR2 SYDVKM. The CDR3 contains 14 residues. DNA of the CDR3: TGTGCCAGCATTGGGGGCGGCCGATACAATGAGCAGTTCTTC. Protein product: CASIGGGRYNEQFF.

The rearrangement joins TRBV5-1 to TRBJ1-3, with a tentative D call TRBD1 (6 bases). V dropped 4 bases and J dropped 2 bases, with 22 bases sitting between them. The CDR3 extends over 18 amino acids. Germline CDR1 SGHRS, CDR2 YFSETQ. CDR3 sequence reads: CASSPPKVGGGTGNTIYF. CDR3 bases: TGCGCCAGCAGCCCGCCGAAAGTAGGGGGGGGGACTGGAAACACCATATATTTT.